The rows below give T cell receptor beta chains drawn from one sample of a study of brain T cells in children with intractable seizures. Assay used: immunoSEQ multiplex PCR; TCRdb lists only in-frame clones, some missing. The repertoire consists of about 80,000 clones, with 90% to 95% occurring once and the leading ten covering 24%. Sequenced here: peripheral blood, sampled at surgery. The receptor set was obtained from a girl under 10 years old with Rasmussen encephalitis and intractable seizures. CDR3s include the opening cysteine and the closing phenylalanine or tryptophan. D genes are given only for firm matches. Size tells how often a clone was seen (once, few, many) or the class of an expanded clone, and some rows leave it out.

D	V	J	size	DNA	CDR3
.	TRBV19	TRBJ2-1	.	TGTGCCAGTAGTAAGACACTTTTAGCCTACAATGAGCAGTTCTTC	CASSKTLLAYNEQFF
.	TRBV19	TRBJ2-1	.	TGTGCCAGTAGTATAAGAGGACGGAGCTCCTACAATGAGCAGTTCTTC	CASSIRGRSSYNEQFF
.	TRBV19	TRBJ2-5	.	TGTGCCAGTAGTATGAGTAGGGGCCTCCAAGAGACCCAGTACTTC	CASSMSRGLQETQYF
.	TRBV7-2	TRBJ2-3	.	TGTGCCAGCAGCTTAGGGGCCTGGGACACAGATACGCAGTATTTT	CASSLGAWDTDTQYF
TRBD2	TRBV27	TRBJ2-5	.	TGTGCCAGCAGCCCCTCTAGCGGGAGGCAAGAGACCCAGTACTTC	CASSPSSGRQETQYF
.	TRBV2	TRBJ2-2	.	TGTGCCAGCTTTGGGCCAGGACGGACCGGGGAGCTGTTTTTT	CASFGPGRTGELFF
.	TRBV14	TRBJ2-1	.	TGTGCCAGCAGCCAAGTTGGTCATGAGCAGTTCTTC	CASSQVGHEQFF
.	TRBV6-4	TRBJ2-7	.	TGTGCCAGCAGCCCAACAGGGTTACGCGAGCAGTACTTC	CASSPTGLREQYF
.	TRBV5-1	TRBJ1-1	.	TGCGCCAGCAGCCCGGGGTGGGACGACACTGAAGCTTTCTTT	CASSPGWDDTEAFF
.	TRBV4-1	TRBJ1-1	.	TGCGCCAGCGCTCCCCTCGGGGCGAACACTGAAGCTTTCTTT	CASAPLGANTEAFF
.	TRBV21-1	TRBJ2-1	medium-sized	TGTGCCAGCAGCAAAGCTCGGCAGGGGGCTTACAATGAGCAGTTCTTC	CASSKARQGAYNEQFF
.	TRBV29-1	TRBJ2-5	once	TGCAGCGCTGGGGGGAGGTTCCAAGAGACCCAGTACTTC	CSAGGRFQETQYF
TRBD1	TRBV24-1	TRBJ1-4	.	TGTGCCACCAGTGATCCCCAGGGGGCGCCTGAAAAACTGTTTTTT	CATSDPQGAPEKLFF
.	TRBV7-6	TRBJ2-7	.	TGTGCCAGCAGCCCTCAGGGGGGGTTCGACGAGCAGTACTTC	CASSPQGGFDEQYF
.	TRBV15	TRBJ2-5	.	TGTGCCACCAGCAGAGTCGGGGCCCTCCAAGAGACCCAGTACTTC	CATSRVGALQETQYF
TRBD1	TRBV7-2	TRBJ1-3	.	TGTGCCAGCAGCCGGGACAGGGGGCCTGGAAACACCATATATTTT	CASSRDRGPGNTIYF
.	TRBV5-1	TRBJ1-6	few	TGCGCCAGCAGCTTGAGGGGACAAAAGGATTCACCCCTCCACTTT	CASSLRGQKDSPLHF
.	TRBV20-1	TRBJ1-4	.	TGCAGTGCTAGAGGAGGGGAAAAACTGTTTTTT	CSARGGEKLFF
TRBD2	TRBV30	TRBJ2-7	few	TGTGCCTGGACTAGCGGGAGTCCCGAGCAGTACTTC	CAWTSGSPEQYF
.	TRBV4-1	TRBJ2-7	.	TGCGCCACCTCAACAGATTGGACAGCCGATCCCTACGAGCAGTACTTC	CATSTDWTADPYEQYF
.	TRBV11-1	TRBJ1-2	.	TGTGCCAGCAGCTTGTCGGGTTATGGCTACACCTTC	CASSLSGYGYTF
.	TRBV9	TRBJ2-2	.	TGTGCCAGCAGCTCCCGCGCCGGGACCGCTAACGGGGAGCTGTTTTTT	CASSSRAGTANGELFF
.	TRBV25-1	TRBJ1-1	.	TGTGCCAGCAGTGATGACAGGCCCAACGCTTTCTTT	CASSDDRPNAFF
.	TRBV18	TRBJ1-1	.	TGTGCCAGCTTCAGGAGTTATGGAGGTGGGGCTTTCTTT	CASFRSYGGGAFF
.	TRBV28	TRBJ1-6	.	TGTGCCAGCAGCTCCGGGGCGAGTAATTCACCCCTCCACTTT	CASSSGASNSPLHF
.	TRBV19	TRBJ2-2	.	TGTGCCAGTAGTACACCAACAGGGTTTAACACCGGGGAGCTGTTTTTT	CASSTPTGFNTGELFF
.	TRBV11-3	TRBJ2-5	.	TGTGCCAGCAGCTTGGGGGAGACCCAGTACTTC	CASSLGETQYF
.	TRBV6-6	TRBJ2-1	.	TGTGCCAGCAGTTACGATCGGGGTGTGCAGTTCTTC	CASSYDRGVQFF
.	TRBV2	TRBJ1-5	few	TGTGCCAGCAGTGATTCCAGGTCCTTATTCAATCAGCCCCAGCATTTT	CASSDSRSLFNQPQHF
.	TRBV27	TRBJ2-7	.	TGTGCCAGCAGCAACGCCGGGCCCCGCTCCTACGAGCAGTACTTC	CASSNAGPRSYEQYF
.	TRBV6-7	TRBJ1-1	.	TGTGCCAGCAGTTACTCACGAGACGGGACGAACACTGAAGCTTTCTTT	CASSYSRDGTNTEAFF
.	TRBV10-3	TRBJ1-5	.	TGTGCCATCAGTGAGTCGCCAGGCGGTCTTAATCAGCCCCAGCATTTT	CAISESPGGLNQPQHF
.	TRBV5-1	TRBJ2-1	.	TGCGCCAGCACCCCCGAGCCTCACTACAATGAGCAGTTCTTC	CASTPEPHYNEQFF
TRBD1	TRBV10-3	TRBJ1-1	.	TGTGCCATCATGGGGACAGGGAAGAACACTGAAGCTTTCTTT	CAIMGTGKNTEAFF
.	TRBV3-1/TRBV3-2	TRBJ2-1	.	TGTGCCAGCGGTCTAAAGGGAAGGTCCTACAATGAGCAGTTCTTC	CASGLKGRSYNEQFF
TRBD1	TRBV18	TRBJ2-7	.	TGTGCCAGCTCACCTAGGGGACAGGTCTCCTACGAGCAGTACTTC	CASSPRGQVSYEQYF
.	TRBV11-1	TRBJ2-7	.	TGTGCCAGCAGCTTTCAGGGCCACTACGAGCAGTACTTC	CASSFQGHYEQYF
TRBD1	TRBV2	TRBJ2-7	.	TGTGCCGCTGTAAACAGGGGGGATTACGAGCAGTACTTC	CAAVNRGDYEQYF
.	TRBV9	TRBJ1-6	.	TGTGCCAGCAGCGTAGAAGACTATAATTCACCCCTCCACTTT	CASSVEDYNSPLHF
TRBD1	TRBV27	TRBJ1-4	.	TGTGCCAGCAGTTTAGGGACAGATGGAGAAAAACTGTTTTTT	CASSLGTDGEKLFF
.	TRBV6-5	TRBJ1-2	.	TGTGCCAGCACTGACTCCAACCGGGTTAACTATGGCTACACCTTC	CASTDSNRVNYGYTF
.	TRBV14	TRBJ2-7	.	TGTGCCAGCAGCTCCATTAGGGGGGCGCTCCACGAGCAGTACTTC	CASSSIRGALHEQYF
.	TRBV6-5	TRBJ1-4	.	TGTGCCAGCAGTTGGGGCTCCGGGAGAAATGAAAAACTGTTTTTT	CASSWGSGRNEKLFF
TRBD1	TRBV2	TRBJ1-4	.	TGTGCCAGCAGACTCGGGACAGGGAATGAAAAACTGTTTTTT	CASRLGTGNEKLFF
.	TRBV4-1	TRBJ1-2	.	TGCGCCAGCAGCCAAGATATACCTAACTATGGCTACACCTTC	CASSQDIPNYGYTF
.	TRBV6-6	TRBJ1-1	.	TGTGCCAGCACTGACCCCCGGGGGAACACTGAAGCTTTCTTT	CASTDPRGNTEAFF
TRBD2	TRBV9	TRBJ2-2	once	TGTGCCAGCAGCGTAGTTGGGAGGGCCCTCGCCGGGGAGCTGTTTTTT	CASSVVGRALAGELFF
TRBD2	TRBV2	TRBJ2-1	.	TGTGCCAGCAGACCGACTAGCGGGATAGGTAATGAGCAGTTCTTC	CASRPTSGIGNEQFF
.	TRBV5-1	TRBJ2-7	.	TGCGCCAGCAGCTTCCAGGGCTTCGGGGACGAGCAGTACTTC	CASSFQGFGDEQYF
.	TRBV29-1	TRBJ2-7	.	TGCAGCGTTGGCCAGCCCTACGAGCAGTACTTC	CSVGQPYEQYF
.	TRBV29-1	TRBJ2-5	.	TGCAGCGTTTTCGGGGTGGAGACCCAGTACTTC	CSVFGVETQYF
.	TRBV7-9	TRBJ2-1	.	TGTGCCAGCAGCTTAGGAAATCTAGTAGTATCTTACAATGAGCAGTTCTTC	CASSLGNLVVSYNEQFF
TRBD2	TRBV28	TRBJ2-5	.	TGTGCCAGCAGTCCCATCGGACTAGCGACCCCAGAGACCCAGTACTTC	CASSPIGLATPETQYF
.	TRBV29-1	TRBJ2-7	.	TGCAGCGTCGGGCGGGACGTCACCTACGAGCAGTACTTC	CSVGRDVTYEQYF
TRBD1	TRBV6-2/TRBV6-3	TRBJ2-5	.	TGTGCCAGCAGGCCTACAGGGGTAGAGACCCAGTACTTC	CASRPTGVETQYF
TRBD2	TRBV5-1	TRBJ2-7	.	TGCGCCAGCAGTACGACTAGCGGGACCTACGAGCAGTACTTC	CASSTTSGTYEQYF